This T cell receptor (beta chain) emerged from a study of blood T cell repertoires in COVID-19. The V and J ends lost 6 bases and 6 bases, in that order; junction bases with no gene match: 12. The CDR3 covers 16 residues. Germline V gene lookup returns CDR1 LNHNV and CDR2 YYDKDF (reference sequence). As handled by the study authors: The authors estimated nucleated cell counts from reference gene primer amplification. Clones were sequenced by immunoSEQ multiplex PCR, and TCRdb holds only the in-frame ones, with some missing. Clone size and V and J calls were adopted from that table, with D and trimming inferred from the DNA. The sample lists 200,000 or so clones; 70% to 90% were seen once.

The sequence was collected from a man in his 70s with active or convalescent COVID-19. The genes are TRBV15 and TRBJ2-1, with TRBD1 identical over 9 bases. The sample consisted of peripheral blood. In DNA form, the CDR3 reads TGTGCCACCAGTACAGGGCCGGGACAGGGTGGCAATGAGCAGTTCTTC. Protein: CATSTGPGQGGNEQFF.